A single T cell receptor beta chain is shown here with its context. Its antigen is not known. Sequencing of TCR beta drew on CD8+ and CD4+ T cells from blood. Healthy donors served as age- and sex-matched controls. Reverse transcription of roughly 0.5 to 1 ug RNA used random hexamers. Amplification of TCR beta CDR3 by immunoSEQ multiplex PCR spanned 54 Vbeta and 13 Jbeta. Via MiXCR, TCRdb re-called the immunoSEQ multiplex PCR reads, giving one row per CDR3 protein. Of 70,000 to 100,000 distinct CDR3 sequences in the sample, around 93% are singletons; the top ten hold over 0.25%. This entry belongs to a study of CD8 T cells in Susac syndrome. The study, taken as a whole, reports: TCR sequencing and HLA analysis covered a relatively small number of individuals.

The CDR3 covers 15 residues. CDR1 MNHEY and CDR2 SMNVEV come from the germline V gene (reference sequence). Trimming cost V 5 bases and J 6 bases, with 16 bases left between them. The chain links TRBV27 to TRBJ2-2; D gene ambiguous. Sequencing was carried out using CD8+ T cells from PBMCs. This clonotype was sampled from a human donor in good health. The CDR3 bases are TGTGCCAGCAGTCCGCACCCCCCGATTGCCGGGGAGCTGTTTTTT. The encoded protein is CASSPHPPIAGELFF.